This entry describes one TCR beta chain. This clonotype was observed at least ten times. Its antigen has not been determined. Nothing much larger sits one base from this clone, and base qualities are not available. The data originate from a study of read filtering for tumor transcriptome and immune sequencing (dated by TCRdb to the early 2020s). About the full investigation: The cohort had around 18 male and approximately 14 female patients with a mean age of about 66 years, ranging from roughly 45 to 85. By revised international staging, 8 patients were R-ISS I, approximately 15 were R-ISS II and over five were R-ISS III. Whole-transcriptome libraries were prepared with the TruSeq RNA Access Library Prep Kit after DNase treatment. TCR-region mapped reads per sample ranged from about 3.5 to 11 million with IR-seq versus only roughly 85 to 1,300 with RNA-seq. Using the same bone marrow samples, the study compared TCR repertoires obtained by targeted immune repertoire sequencing with those obtained by bulk whole-transcriptome sequencing. As a main aim, a read-filtering strategy for immune repertoire data was addressed, with the specific question being whether clonotypes supported by a single read should be removed.

Bone marrow was sampled from every patient at the time of active disease. Bone marrow mononuclear cells were isolated by Ficoll-Hypaque density gradient centrifugation. Myeloma plasma cells were removed and CD138-negative cells were obtained by negative selection following labeling with CD138 magnetic microbeads on a MACS separator. Flow cytometry with CD138 antibodies on an Attune NxT was used to check how pure the isolated cells were. Total RNA was extracted with TRIzol reagent and quantified with a NanoDrop spectrophotometer. For each patient, the CD138-negative bone marrow sample underwent paired RNA-seq and IR-seq. General conclusions and limits of the study: In IR-seq, single-read clonotypes were approximately 80% of clonotypes but approximately 3.2% of total reads; in RNA-seq they were 60% to 75% of clonotypes and about 41% of reads. The correlation between IR-seq and RNA-seq shared clonotype proportions rose when single-read clonotypes were removed. Compared with RNA-seq, IR-seq captured clonotypes at much higher depth and more reliably, and a smaller IR-seq throughput was enough to identify most shared clonotypes. The sorted CD138-negative fraction was a mixed bone marrow immune population, not purified T cells.

Starting from 400 ng RNA, TCR libraries were constructed with the Immunoverse kit using molecular barcoded adaptors that cover the alpha/delta and beta/gamma chains. The same RNA used for transcriptome sequencing was used for TCR library preparation. Sequencing of the TCR libraries was done on an Illumina HiSeq 4000 with 2 x 150 cycles. The authors processed their data as follows. With MiXCR, TCR reads were aligned to human V, D, J and C references and assembled into CDR3 clonotypes, with quality filtering and error correction included. The tcR package in R was used for analysis of clonotype counts and gene usage diversity. Raw mapping reads were checked after the RNA-seq reads had been mapped by STAR aligner version 2.5.3a onto the human GRCh37 genome. IR-seq fastq files were randomly downsampled with Seqtk 1.3 to test the effect of sequencing depth on detected clonotypes. The public reads were reanalyzed by TCRdb: fastp trimming at Q25, MiXCR alignment, in-frame beta chains only. Each CDR3 protein gets just one entry, which takes the most common genes and DNA from the rows behind it. Here the V and J calls rest on TCRdb's processing, not on the authors' analysis. The sample includes roughly 60,000 distinct CDR3 sequences, with 20% to 25% observed a single time. 17% of the sample belongs to the ten largest clones.

CDR1 and CDR2, per the germline V gene (reference sequence), are DFQATT and SNEGSKA. After removal of 3 bases from V and 9 bases from J, the junction retains 7 bases not matched to a gene. From the cysteine through the phenylalanine, the CDR3 covers 15 amino acids. Only the CDR3 region is kept as DNA, spanning 45 bases read in frame from base 1. The clonotype originates from a donor at least 40 years old with multiple myeloma. Sample: a population of CD138-negative cells sorted from bone marrow. The cell subset or site label corresponds to: bone marrow mononuclear cells depleted of CD138+ plasma/myeloma cells by negative magnetic selection. The rearranged chain carries TRBV20-1 and TRBJ2-1, and 14 junction bases match TRBD2. Here is the DNA: TGCAGTGCTAGTACCGGGACTAGCGGGAGTGGTGAGCAGTTCTTC. This sequence encodes CSASTGTSGSGEQFF.